This TCR beta chain was identified during a study of T cell responses to AZD1222 COVID-19 vaccine. The repertoire was sequenced with immunoSEQ multiplex PCR; TCRdb's copy has only in-frame clones and lacks some. The data contain about 120,000 clones, 70% to 85% of them singletons. V dropped 5 bases and J dropped 2 bases, with 18 bases sitting between them. CDR3 length equals 16 residues. Germline assignment: CDR1 LNHDA and CDR2 SQIVND (reference sequence). The sample was peripheral blood, taken on day 0 of AZD1222 vaccination. The genes are TRBV19 and TRBJ1-1, with D perhaps TRBD1 (5 bases). The sequence was collected from an adult in good health. The CDR3 region has the DNA TGTGCCAGTAGTTTGAGGGGCAGAAACAGAAACACTGAAGCTTTCTTT. Its protein product is CASSLRGRNRNTEAFF.